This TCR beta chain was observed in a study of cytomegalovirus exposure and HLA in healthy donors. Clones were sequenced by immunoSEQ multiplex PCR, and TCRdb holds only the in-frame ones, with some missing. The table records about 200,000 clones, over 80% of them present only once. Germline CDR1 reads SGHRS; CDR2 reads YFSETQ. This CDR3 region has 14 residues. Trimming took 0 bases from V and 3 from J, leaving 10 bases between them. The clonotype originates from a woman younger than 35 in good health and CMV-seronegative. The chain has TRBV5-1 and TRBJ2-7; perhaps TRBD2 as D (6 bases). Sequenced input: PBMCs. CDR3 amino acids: CASSLGGDGYEQYF. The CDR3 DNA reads TGCGCCAGCAGCTTGGGGGGGGACGGCTACGAGCAGTACTTC. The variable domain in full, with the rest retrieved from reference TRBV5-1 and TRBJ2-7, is KAGVTQTPRYLIKTRGQQVTLSCSPISGHRSVSWYQQTPGQGLQFLFEYFSETQRNKGNFPGRFSGRQFSNSRSEMNVSTLELGDSALYLCASSLGGDGYEQYFGPGTRLTVT.